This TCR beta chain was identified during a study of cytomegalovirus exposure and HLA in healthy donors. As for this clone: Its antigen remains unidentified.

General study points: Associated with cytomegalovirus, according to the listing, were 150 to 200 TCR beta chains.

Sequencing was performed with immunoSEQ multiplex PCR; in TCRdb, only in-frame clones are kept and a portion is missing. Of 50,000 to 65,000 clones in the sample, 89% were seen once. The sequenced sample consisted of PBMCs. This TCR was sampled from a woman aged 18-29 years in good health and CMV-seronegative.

The chain's CDR3 is CASSPRTQQSSYNSPLHF. CDR3 coding DNA: TGCGCCAGCAGCCCCCGTACACAGCAAAGCTCCTATAATTCACCCCTCCACTTT. The gene calls are TRBV4-1 and TRBJ1-6, with no clear D. Trimming pared 4 bases from V and 0 bases from J, leaving 16 bases between. CDR1 is MGHRA and CDR2 is YSYEKL in the germline V gene. CDR3 size: 18 residues.